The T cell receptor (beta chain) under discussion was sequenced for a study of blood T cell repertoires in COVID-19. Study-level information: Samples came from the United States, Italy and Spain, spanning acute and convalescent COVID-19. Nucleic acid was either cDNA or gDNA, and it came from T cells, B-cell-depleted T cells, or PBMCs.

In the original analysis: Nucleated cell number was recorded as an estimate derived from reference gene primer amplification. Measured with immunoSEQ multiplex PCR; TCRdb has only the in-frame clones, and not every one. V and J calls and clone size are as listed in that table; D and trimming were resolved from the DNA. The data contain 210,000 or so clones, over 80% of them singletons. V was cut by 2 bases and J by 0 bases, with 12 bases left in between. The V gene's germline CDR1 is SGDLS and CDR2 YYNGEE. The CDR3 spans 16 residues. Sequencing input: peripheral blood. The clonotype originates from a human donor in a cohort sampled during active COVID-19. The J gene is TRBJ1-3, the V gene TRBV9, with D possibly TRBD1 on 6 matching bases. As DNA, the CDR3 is TGTGCCAGCAGCGTGTCCGGACAGACCTCTGGAAACACCATATATTTT. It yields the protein CASSVSGQTSGNTIYF.